These 30 T cell receptor beta chains share one sample of origin, sequenced in a study of blood T cell repertoires in COVID-19. Here immunoSEQ multiplex PCR was the method, and the copy in TCRdb shows in-frame clones only, minus some. The sample lists about 42,000 clones; under 90% were seen once. Sequenced: peripheral blood. The source of these receptors is a human donor in a cohort sampled during active COVID-19.

The rearrangement links TRBV19 to TRBJ1-1, with 7 bases identical to TRBD1. Germline V CDR1 and CDR2: LNHDA, SQIVND (reference sequence). The J segment lost 0 bases and the V segment lost 1 base, leaving 5 bases of the junction unmatched. This CDR3 region has 16 residues. The CDR3 protein is CASSIGPGQLNTEAFF. The CDR3 DNA is TGTGCCAGTAGTATAGGTCCGGGACAGCTGAACACTGAAGCTTTCTTT.

V usage is TRBV7-8 and J usage is TRBJ1-1, with 8 bases aligning to TRBD1. Germline lookup yields CDR1 SGHVS and CDR2 FQNEAQ. J gave up 1 base and V 4 bases, and 5 bases lay outside the gene matches. This CDR3 region has 15 residues. CDR3 region: CASSSQGAQNTEAFF. CDR3 DNA: TGTGCCAGCAGCTCCCAGGGGGCTCAGAACACTGAAGCTTTCTTT. Complete variable domain (other parts from reference TRBV7-8 and TRBJ1-1): GAGVSQSPRYKVAKRGQDVALRCDPISGHVSLFWYQQALGQGPEFLTYFQNEAQLDKSGLPSDRFFAERPEGSVSTLKIQRTQQEDSAVYLCASSSQGAQNTEAFFGQGTRLTVV.

This clone was seen once. CDR3 loop: CATSRDRVNTEAFF. The CDR3, as DNA: TGTGCCACCAGCAGAGATCGGGTGAACACTGAAGCTTTCTTT. This chain joins TRBV15 and TRBJ1-1, with unresolved D. V was cut by 0 bases and J by 0 bases, with 5 bases left in between. The CDR3 is 14 amino acids. Per the germline V gene, CDR1 is LNHNV and CDR2 is YYDKDF (reference sequence).

The chain has TRBV7-9 and TRBJ1-2, with 7 bases lining up with TRBD1. The J segment lost 6 bases and the V segment lost 2 bases, leaving 6 bases of the junction unmatched. Germline V CDR1 and CDR2: SEHNR, FQNEAQ (reference sequence). The CDR3 is made up of 14 amino acids. The CDR3 reads CASSLQDQGDGYTF. As DNA, the CDR3 is TGTGCCAGCAGCTTACAGGACCAGGGGGATGGCTACACCTTC. Together with reference TRBV7-9 and TRBJ1-2, the CDR3 gives the full variable domain: DTGVSQNPRHKITKRGQNVTFRCDPISEHNRLYWYRQTLGQGPEFLTYFQNEAQLEKSRLLSDRFSAERPKGSFSTLEIQRTEQGDSAMYLCASSLQDQGDGYTFGSGTRLTVV.

This rearrangement joins TRBV9 to TRBJ2-5, with a possible D match to TRBD1 (6 bases). The CDR3 sequence is 15 residues long. Germline V gene lookup returns CDR1 SGDLS and CDR2 YYNGEE. V was pared by 0 bases and J by 1 base, with 10 bases between. CDR3 coding DNA: TGTGCCAGCAGCGTAGATTTAGGGGGCCAAGAGACCCAGTACTTC. Translation: CASSVDLGGQETQYF.

V is TRBV7-8 and J is TRBJ1-1; 7 nucleotides line up with TRBD1. In germline, CDR1 is SGHVS, CDR2 FQNEAQ. The CDR3 spans 14 residues. Germline trimming cut 2 bases from V and 5 bases from J; bases unmatched to any gene: 5. CDR3 in amino acids: CASSLSGRGTEAFF. The CDR3 region has the DNA TGTGCCAGCAGCTTAAGCGGCAGGGGGACTGAAGCTTTCTTT.

The CDR3 sequence is CASSLGFIGLKRGYTF. The DNA of the CDR3 is TGTGCCAGCAGCTTAGGCTTTATTGGGCTAAAACGAGGCTACACCTTC. J is TRBJ1-2 and V is TRBV13, with no clear D. The CDR3 extends over 16 amino acids. V was shortened by 0 bases and J by 8 bases, with 19 bases between the two germline ends. Germline-derived CDR1 and CDR2 are PRHDT and FYEKMQ (reference sequence). Full variable domain (missing parts from reference TRBV13 and TRBJ1-2): AAGVIQSPRHLIKEKRETATLKCYPIPRHDTVYWYQQGPGQDPQFLISFYEKMQSDKGSIPDRFSAQQFSDYHSELNMSSLELGDSALYFCASSLGFIGLKRGYTFGSGTRLTVV.

The chain recombines TRBV5-1 with TRBJ2-5; 10 nucleotides line up with TRBD2. CDR1 is SGHRS and CDR2 is YFSETQ in the germline V gene. J gave up 4 bases and V 4 bases, and 4 bases lay outside the gene matches. The CDR3 spans 14 residues. The CDR3 is CASSVGTSVETQYF. Here the CDR3 DNA reads TGCGCCAGCAGCGTGGGGACTAGCGTAGAGACCCAGTACTTC.

V gene TRBV6-1 combines with J gene TRBJ1-6; 9 bases fit TRBD1. V gave up 1 base and J gave up 10 bases; unmatched junction bases: 5. Germline CDR1 is MNHNS and CDR2 is SASEGT. CDR3 length equals 15 residues. CDR3 in DNA: TGTGCCAGCAGTGAAGTCCACAGGGGGCTCTCACCCCTCCACTTT. Encoded protein: CASSEVHRGLSPLHF.

The rearrangement uses TRBV5-4 and TRBJ2-7; no definite D call. The V and J ends lost 1 base and 5 bases respectively, with 13 bases between them. CDR1 and CDR2 from the germline V gene are SGHNT and YYREEE (reference sequence). The CDR3 spans 14 residues. The CDR3 nucleotides are TGTGCCAGCAGCTTGACCCCGGTGTATCACGAGCAGTACTTC. As protein: CASSLTPVYHEQYF.

The chain combines TRBV19 with TRBJ1-2, with 9 nucleotides matching TRBD1. The CDR3 sequence is 14 residues long. Germline V gives CDR1 LNHDA, CDR2 SQIVND (reference sequence). Losses at the gene ends were 5 bases for V and 3 bases for J; bases not matched to a gene: 4. Written as DNA, the CDR3 is TGTGCCAGTAGTGTGGACAGGGGAGACTATGGCTACACCTTC. Amino acids: CASSVDRGDYGYTF.

The chain couples TRBV27 to TRBJ1-1, with 12 bases lining up with TRBD1. V dropped 6 bases and J dropped 4; count of bases not matched to a gene: 6. This CDR3 contains 15 residues. Germline-derived CDR1 and CDR2 are MNHEY and SMNVEV (reference sequence). CDR3 sequence reads: CASSQGQGASTEAFF. The CDR3 nucleotides are TGTGCCAGCAGCCAGGGACAGGGGGCGAGCACTGAAGCTTTCTTT.

J is TRBJ2-7 and V is TRBV4-1, with D perhaps TRBD2 (6 bases). The CDR3 extends over 17 amino acids. Trimming stripped 0 bases from V and 3 bases from J, with 18 bases between. Germline V lookup: CDR1 MGHRA, CDR2 YSYEKL. The DNA of the CDR3 is TGCGCCAGCAGCCAAGATGCCCGGGTAGCGGATTACTACGAGCAGTACTTC. It specifies CASSQDARVADYYEQYF.

In its sample, this clone was seen a few times. This chain joins TRBV7-9 and TRBJ1-3; a weak D match, TRBD1 (5 bases). Deletions cut 10 bases from V and 4 bases from J, with 20 bases between. The CDR3 is made up of 15 amino acids. Germline values: CDR1 SEHNR, CDR2 FQNEAQ (reference sequence). The CDR3 protein is CAIRRRGNSGNTIYF. In DNA, the CDR3 is TGTGCCATACGCCGCCGGGGGAATTCAGGAAACACCATATATTTT.

The V and J genes are TRBV27 and TRBJ2-7; 7 positions agree with TRBD1. V dropped 4 bases and J dropped 0; count of bases not matched to a gene: 9. The V gene's germline CDR1 is MNHEY and CDR2 SMNVEV (reference sequence). The CDR3 extends over 16 amino acids. The CDR3 spells CASSSTGSLSSYEQYF. CDR3 coding DNA: TGTGCCAGCAGTTCGACAGGGTCCCTAAGCTCCTACGAGCAGTACTTC.

The CDR3 sequence is CASSAGTGFYEQYF. The DNA for the CDR3 is TGTGCCAGCAGCGCCGGGACAGGGTTCTACGAGCAGTACTTC. The V call is TRBV9, the J call TRBJ2-7; 9 bases are shared with TRBD1. V was pared by 3 bases and J by 3 bases, with 4 bases of the junction left unmatched. There are 14 residues in the CDR3. Germline-derived CDR1 and CDR2 are SGDLS and YYNGEE.

V and J are TRBV24-1 and TRBJ1-5; 9 bases match TRBD1. The CDR3 is 22 amino acids. From germline, CDR1 is KGHDR and CDR2 SFDVKD. The junction had 19 bases not matched to a gene; V was cut back by 1 base and J by 1 base. CDR3 loop: CATSDFGSPETGGKESNQPQHF. The CDR3 DNA sequence: TGTGCCACCAGTGATTTCGGCTCACCGGAGACAGGGGGGAAGGAGAGCAATCAGCCCCAGCATTTT.

The chain joins TRBV5-5 to TRBJ2-1; TRBD2 agrees at 9 bases. The CDR3 consists of 17 residues. Germline loops: CDR1 SGHKS, CDR2 YYEKEE (reference sequence). V lost 2 bases and J lost 0; bases outside the gene matches: 6. This chain's CDR3 is CASSFFGGGASYNEQFF. DNA of the CDR3: TGTGCCAGCAGCTTTTTTGGCGGGGGGGCCTCCTACAATGAGCAGTTCTTC.

The rearrangement uses TRBV6-5 and TRBJ2-7; TRBD1 matches at 11 bases. CDR1 is MNHEY and CDR2 is SVGAGI in the germline V gene. This CDR3 comprises 15 residues. J gave up 3 bases and V 2 bases, and 3 bases lay outside the gene matches. CDR3 residues: CASSYTGTGGYEQYF. The CDR3 region has the DNA TGTGCCAGCAGTTACACCGGGACAGGGGGCTACGAGCAGTACTTC.

This chain connects TRBV19 to TRBJ2-2; 7 nucleotides line up with TRBD1. The CDR3 is made up of 15 amino acids. Germline V gene lookup returns CDR1 LNHDA and CDR2 SQIVND (reference sequence). V gave up 3 bases and J gave up 6 bases; unmatched junction bases: 7. CDR3 nucleotides: TGTGCCAGTAGTATCGGAAGTACAGGGGCCGGGGAGCTGTTTTTT. Its protein is CASSIGSTGAGELFF.

The rearrangement joins TRBV11-2 to TRBJ1-1, with 9 bases that match TRBD1. CDR1 and CDR2 from the germline V gene are SGHAT and FQNNGV. Trimming at V came to 2 bases and at J to 1 base, leaving 14 bases not matched to a gene. This CDR3 is built from 19 residues. In nucleotides, the CDR3 is TGTGCCAGCAGCTTATCCCCTAGGAGGGACAGGGCCCAGAACACTGAAGCTTTCTTT. Residues: CASSLSPRRDRAQNTEAFF.

This clone has just a few counts. The chain has TRBV19 and TRBJ1-5; tentative D call: TRBD1 (6 bases). Germline-derived CDR1 and CDR2 are LNHDA and SQIVND (reference sequence). The CDR3 length is 18 residues. The V end lost 3 bases, the J end lost 2 bases, and 20 bases lay between the germline ends. The chain's CDR3 is CASSIRGSGAGGNQPQHF. The CDR3 region has the DNA TGTGCCAGTAGTATCCGGGGTTCTGGGGCAGGGGGCAATCAGCCCCAGCATTTT.

The chain couples TRBV20-1 to TRBJ2-7, with 9 nucleotides matching TRBD1. Germline CDR1 reads DFQATT; CDR2 reads SNEGSKA (reference sequence). V was pared by 5 bases and J by 4 bases, with 9 bases of the junction left unmatched. CDR3 size: 14 residues. The CDR3 DNA reads TGCAGTGCTCGTGCTAGGACAGGGGCATACGAGCAGTACTTC. Amino acid sequence: CSARARTGAYEQYF.

The gene calls are TRBV11-2 and TRBJ1-1, with 7 nucleotides matching TRBD1. The CDR3 runs 17 residues. CDR1 is SGHAT, CDR2 FQNNGV, per germline. Germline trimming cut 2 bases from V and 4 bases from J; bases unmatched to any gene: 13. The CDR3 bases are TGTGCCAGCAGCTTATCACGTTGGGGGGCAGGGGGCACTGAAGCTTTCTTT. This encodes CASSLSRWGAGGTEAFF.

The rearrangement links TRBV7-2 to TRBJ1-1; D is undetermined. CDR1 SGHTA and CDR2 FQGNSA come from the germline V gene. The ends were cut back, 8 bases at V and 8 bases at J, with 15 bases in the middle. The CDR3 extends over 12 amino acids. The CDR3 DNA reads as TGTGCCAGCGGGTCCCTGAGGCAGGAAGCTTTCTTT. Encoded protein: CASGSLRQEAFF.

The CDR3 DNA reads TGTGCCAGCAGCCAGCGGCAGTTGTCTGGGGCCAACGTCCTGACTTTC. Its protein product is CASSQRQLSGANVLTF. The V call is TRBV4-2, the J call TRBJ2-6; D is undetermined. Looked up from germline, CDR1 is LGHNA and CDR2 is YNFKEQ. CDR3 size: 16 residues. V lost 3 bases to trimming and J lost 1 base, with 10 bases between them.

This chain connects TRBV14 to TRBJ2-7, with a tentative D call TRBD1 (6 bases). Germline-derived CDR1 and CDR2 are SGHDN and FVKESK. The CDR3 spans 13 residues. V was shortened by 0 bases and J by 9 bases, with 12 bases between the two germline ends. The CDR3 DNA reads TGTGCCAGCAGCCAAGAGAGGACAGCAGGGCAGTACTTC. The encoded protein is CASSQERTAGQYF.

This chain joins TRBV3-1 (or the pseudogene TRBV3-2) and TRBJ2-5; D is perhaps TRBD1 (5 bases). The germline CDR1 and CDR2 sequences are LGHDT and YNNKEL (reference sequence). This CDR3 has 17 residues. Between the trimmed V and J ends, which lost 1 base and 4 bases, there was a span of 19 bases. The CDR3 nucleotides read TGTGCCAGCAGCCAAGTTCTCGCGCTAGGGGCCTCAGAGACCCAGTACTTC. It yields the protein CASSQVLALGASETQYF.

The V call is TRBV29-1, the J call TRBJ2-7; maybe TRBD1 (7 bases). Between the trimmed V and J ends, which lost 7 bases and 5 bases, there was a span of 21 bases. The length of the CDR3 is 14 residues. Per germline, CDR1 SQVTM and CDR2 ANQGSEA. CDR3 in amino acids: CSARGAGNPDEQYF. CDR3 nucleotides: TGCAGCGCCAGGGGGGCAGGGAACCCCGACGAGCAGTACTTC.

The chain has TRBV3-1 (or the pseudogene TRBV3-2) and TRBJ1-5; D is uncertain. Trimming took off 1 base at V and 0 bases at J, with 10 bases between the two ends. The CDR3 spans 16 residues. Per the germline V gene, CDR1 is LGHDT and CDR2 is YNNKEL (reference sequence). The CDR3 loop reads CASSQGAVFSNQPQHF. The CDR3, as DNA: TGTGCCAGCAGCCAAGGTGCAGTCTTTAGCAATCAGCCCCAGCATTTT.